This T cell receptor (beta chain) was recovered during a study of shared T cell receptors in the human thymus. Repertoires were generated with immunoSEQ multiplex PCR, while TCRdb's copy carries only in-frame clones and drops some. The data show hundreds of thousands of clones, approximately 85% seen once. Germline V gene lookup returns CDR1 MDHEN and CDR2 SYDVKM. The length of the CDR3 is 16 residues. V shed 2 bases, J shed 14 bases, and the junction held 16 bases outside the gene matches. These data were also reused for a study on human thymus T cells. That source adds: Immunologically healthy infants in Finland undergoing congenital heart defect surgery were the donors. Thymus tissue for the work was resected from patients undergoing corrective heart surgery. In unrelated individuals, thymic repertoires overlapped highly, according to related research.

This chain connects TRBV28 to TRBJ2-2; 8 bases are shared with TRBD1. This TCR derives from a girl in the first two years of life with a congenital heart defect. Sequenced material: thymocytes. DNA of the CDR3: TGTGCCAGCAGTTTAACTACCTTCACAGGGGGAGTTGATCTGTTTTTT. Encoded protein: CASSLTTFTGGVDLFF.